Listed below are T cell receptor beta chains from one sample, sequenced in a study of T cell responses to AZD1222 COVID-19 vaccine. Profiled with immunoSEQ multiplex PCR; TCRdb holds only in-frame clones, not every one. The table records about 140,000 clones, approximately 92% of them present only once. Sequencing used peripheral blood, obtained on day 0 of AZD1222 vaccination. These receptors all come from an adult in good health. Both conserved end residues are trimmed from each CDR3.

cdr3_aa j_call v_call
ASSLLAGGTYEQY TRBJ2-7 TRBV7-3
ASRDIITLYGYT TRBJ1-2 TRBV28
ASSHEREDEQY TRBJ2-7 TRBV5-1
ASSLDGNEQF TRBJ2-1 TRBV7-9
ASSHTQGRLWNEQF TRBJ2-1 TRBV4-1
ASSLAVAQGGNSPLH TRBJ1-6 TRBV5-1
ATQLYGGNTEAF TRBJ1-1 TRBV5-1
ARSPAEGGRDEQF TRBJ2-1 TRBV5-3
ASSLLRTSGRLDNEQF TRBJ2-1 TRBV27
ASSQDLRELQPQH TRBJ1-5 TRBV3-1/TRBV3-2
ASSWTGKRAQH TRBJ1-5 TRBV7-8
ASSQEYSPYGYT TRBJ1-2 TRBV14
ASSPTGGSGYGYT TRBJ1-2 TRBV5-5
AWSPQETQY TRBJ2-5 TRBV30
ASSWINRGGELF TRBJ2-2 TRBV7-3
ASSAYGTGSAGRRYEQY TRBJ2-7 TRBV10-2
ASSSTQETQY TRBJ2-5 TRBV5-4
ASSLGQHATNEKLF TRBJ1-4 TRBV6-5
ASSQAPGRGQGGYT TRBJ1-2 TRBV4-2
SVEVAARETQY TRBJ2-5 TRBV29-1
ASSEAFDRFYEQY TRBJ2-7 TRBV2
ASSGGRRTDTQY TRBJ2-3 TRBV19
SVNSGVDTQY TRBJ2-3 TRBV29-1
ASNPGGDRVLLAF TRBJ1-1 TRBV19
ASSIGRANEKLF TRBJ1-4 TRBV19
ASSLTGFGSGELF TRBJ2-2 TRBV28
ASSLGQGYGYT TRBJ1-2 TRBV12-3/TRBV12-4
ASSALRASTDTQY TRBJ2-3 TRBV11-1
ASSLSTRGSNTGELF TRBJ2-2 TRBV5-1
ASSQGEAGELF TRBJ2-2 TRBV3-1/TRBV3-2
ASSGIGGVYGYT TRBJ1-2 TRBV10-2
ASSPEWEGSTEAF TRBJ1-1 TRBV13
ASSLEGLRGNTIY TRBJ1-3 TRBV5-1
ATSRERGQGFNEQF TRBJ2-1 TRBV15
ASSYSGRTADTQY TRBJ2-3 TRBV6-5
ASSPRTGEAF TRBJ1-1 TRBV18
ASTPDRPSYEQY TRBJ2-7 TRBV5-1
ASSSRKGASLREKLF TRBJ1-4 TRBV28